These 10 T cell receptor beta chains came from one sample sequenced in a study of T-cell reconstitution after alpha-beta-depleted transplantation in children. A TCRbeta library incorporating unique molecular identifiers was prepared. TCRdb reprocessed the PCR reads with MiXCR, giving one entry per CDR3 protein. This sample has roughly 790,000 distinct CDR3 sequences, with about 15% found just once. The sequences come from PBMCs, mostly from graft donor cells, collected 360 days after TCRalphabeta/CD19-depleted stem cell transplant. The receptors originated from a male patient aged 10 to 17 who had a stem cell transplant for acute lymphoblastic leukemia, so the T cells may come from the graft donor.

In its sample, this clonotype was seen many times. This sequence joins TRBV27 and TRBJ2-1; 13 bases agree with TRBD2. The CDR3 runs to 18 residues. Trimming took 2 bases from V and 4 from J; bases not matched to a gene: 8. Germline lookup yields CDR1 MNHEY and CDR2 SMNVEV (reference sequence). The CDR3 nucleotides read TGTGCCAGCAGTTTACTGACTAGCGGGAGGCAAAAGTACAATGAGCAGTTCTTC. Its translation is CASSLLTSGRQKYNEQFF.

CDR3 residues: CAIRTDFNYGYTF. The CDR3 coding sequence is TGTGCCATCAGGACGGATTTTAACTATGGCTACACCTTC. The chain uses TRBV10-3 and TRBJ1-2, with no clear D. The CDR3 contains 13 residues. V dropped 6 bases and J dropped 1 base, with 9 bases sitting between them. Germline-derived CDR1 and CDR2 are ENHRY and SYGVKD.

Ten or more counts support this clonotype. The chain recombines TRBV29-1 with TRBJ2-2, with D tentatively TRBD2 (5 bases). Germline CDR1 and CDR2: SQVTM and ANQGSEA. CDR3 length: 12 amino acids. With 7 bases removed from V and 8 bases from J, the gap between germline ends came to 14 bases. CDR3 sequence (DNA): TGCAGCGGCGTCGAGGGTCCTGGGGAGCTGTTTTTT. This gives the protein CSGVEGPGELFF.

The J gene is TRBJ2-7, the V gene TRBV6-5, with 9 bases fitting TRBD1. Per germline, CDR1 MNHEY and CDR2 SVGAGI. The junction had 9 bases not matched to a gene; V was cut back by 4 bases and J by 2 bases. CDR3 length: 16 amino acids. In DNA form, the CDR3 reads TGTGCCAGCAGTTTAGCCGGGACAGGGTCCCCCTACGAGCAGTACTTC. Translated, it gives CASSLAGTGSPYEQYF.

The gene calls are TRBV4-1 and TRBJ2-7; 10 bases fit TRBD2. From germline, CDR1 is MGHRA and CDR2 YSYEKL. The junction had 10 bases not matched to a gene; V was cut back by 4 bases and J by 4 bases. This CDR3 is 16 amino acids long. CDR3 DNA: TGCGCCAGCAGCCCCACTGGTGGGACTAGCGTGTACGAGCAGTACTTC. It is translated as CASSPTGGTSVYEQYF.

This chain uses TRBV6-2 or TRBV6-3 with TRBJ2-1, with D perhaps given as TRBD1 or TRBD2 (5 bases each). Germline V CDR1 and CDR2: MNHEY, SVGEGT. CDR3 size: 16 residues. Trimming left V 1 base short and J 12 bases short, with 22 bases between. The CDR3 loop is CASSYLAPRGHRGQFF. The CDR3 coding sequence is TGTGCCAGCAGTTACTTGGCCCCTCGGGGCCACCGGGGGCAGTTCTTC.

This chain connects TRBV13 to TRBJ2-5; 14 nucleotides align to TRBD2. V was pared by 5 bases and J by 5 bases, with 19 bases of the junction left unmatched. This CDR3 is built from 20 residues. Germline V gene data show CDR1 as PRHDT and CDR2 as FYEKMQ (reference sequence). In nucleotides, the CDR3 is TGTGCCAGCAGCGCCGAGGGACTAGCGGGAGCGATCGGATCCCCGGAGACCCAGTACTTC. Amino acids: CASSAEGLAGAIGSPETQYF.

This clonotype was detected only a few times. V usage is TRBV4-2 and J usage is TRBJ2-7, with 12 bases identical to TRBD1. Per germline, CDR1 LGHNA and CDR2 YNFKEQ. This CDR3 has 16 residues. After removal of 1 base from V and 5 bases from J, the junction contained 6 bases not matched to a gene. Here the CDR3 reads CASSQAGTGGWNEQYF. The DNA for the CDR3 is TGTGCCAGCAGCCAAGCCGGGACAGGGGGCTGGAACGAGCAGTACTTC.

V and J are TRBV6-5 and TRBJ2-1, with a weak D call TRBD2 (6 bases). Germline V CDR1 and CDR2: MNHEY, SVGAGI. The ends were cut back, 0 bases at V and 10 bases at J, with 7 bases in the middle. The CDR3 totals 12 residues. The CDR3, as DNA: TGTGCCAGCAGTTACTCCGGAGGGGAGCAGTTCTTC. Amino acid sequence: CASSYSGGEQFF.

The V gene is TRBV7-9, the J gene TRBJ2-1, with D possibly matching TRBD2 (6 bases). Trimming shortened V by 5 bases and J by 6 bases, and 17 bases separated the two germline ends. This CDR3 has 15 amino acids. Germline values: CDR1 SEHNR, CDR2 FQNEAQ (reference sequence). The CDR3 region is CASSPTSIPSNEQFF. The CDR3 DNA reads as TGTGCCAGCAGCCCGACTAGTATTCCCTCCAATGAGCAGTTCTTC.